The rows below give T cell receptor beta chains drawn from one sample of a study of blood T cell repertoires in COVID-19. Here immunoSEQ multiplex PCR was the method, and the copy in TCRdb shows in-frame clones only, minus some. The sample includes approximately 38,000 clones, just under 95% of them seen just once. Sequenced input: peripheral blood. The source is a human donor with active COVID-19. The donor label of this sample is uncertain. The CDR3 runs from the conserved cysteine through the conserved F or W. Fields, in order: D gene, V gene, clone size, J gene, CDR3 DNA, CDR3 protein. The D gene is left open where the match is weak. The listing skips clone size in some rows; elsewhere it reads once, few, many or a size class.

NA,TRBV11-3,NA,TRBJ2-1,TGTGCCAGCAGCTTAGTGGGGACTTCCTACAATGAGCAGTTCTTC,CASSLVGTSYNEQFF
NA,TRBV6-5,NA,TRBJ1-1,TGTGCCAGCAGCGGCCCACAGAGGAACACTGAAGCTTTCTTT,CASSGPQRNTEAFF
TRBD1,TRBV9,NA,TRBJ1-5,TGTGCCAGCAGCGCGACAGGACAGGGGCAGCCCCAGCATTTT,CASSATGQGQPQHF
TRBD2,TRBV6-5,NA,TRBJ2-7,TGTGCCAGCAGTTACCGGCGGGGGGACCCTTACGAGCAGTACTTC,CASSYRRGDPYEQYF
TRBD2,TRBV3-1/TRBV3-2,NA,TRBJ2-2,TGTGCCAGCAGCCTCCCTCTAGCGGGAGGGCCTAACACCGGGGAGCTGTTTTTT,CASSLPLAGGPNTGELFF
TRBD1,TRBV3-1/TRBV3-2,NA,TRBJ2-3,TGTGCCAGCAGCCAGGCGGGACAGGGAAGGAATACGCAGTATTTT,CASSQAGQGRNTQYF
TRBD1,TRBV27,once,TRBJ2-4,TGTGCCAGCCCTTCCCCGACAGGGTGGGACAAAAACATTCAGTACTTC,CASPSPTGWDKNIQYF
NA,TRBV5-5,once,TRBJ1-2,TGTGCCAGCACCTCCCTCTATGGCTACACCTTC,CASTSLYGYTF
NA,TRBV6-6,NA,TRBJ1-5,TGTGCCAGCAGTTACTCGGCCGATTATCAGCCCCAGCATTTT,CASSYSADYQPQHF
NA,TRBV6-5,NA,TRBJ2-5,TGTGCCAGCAGTACCGCCGGGACCCAGTACTTC,CASSTAGTQYF
TRBD1,TRBV12-5,NA,TRBJ2-1,TGTGCTAGTGGTCCGCGTGGGACAGGCAATGAGCAGTTCTTC,CASGPRGTGNEQFF
NA,TRBV19,NA,TRBJ2-1,TGTGCCAGTACGCTTGATGGTAGTGAGCAGTTCTTC,CASTLDGSEQFF
TRBD1,TRBV5-1,NA,TRBJ2-7,TGCGCCAGCAGCCCGGACAGGGTCCCCTACGAGCAGTACTTC,CASSPDRVPYEQYF
TRBD1,TRBV19,once,TRBJ1-1,TGTGCCAGTAGTCCCGGACAGGGATACACTGAAGCTTTCTTT,CASSPGQGYTEAFF
NA,TRBV19,NA,TRBJ1-3,TGTGCCAGTAGCCCGGGTGCCGGGGTTACTGGAAACACCATATATTTT,CASSPGAGVTGNTIYF
NA,TRBV6-2/TRBV6-3,NA,TRBJ2-1,TGTGCCAGCAGTTATCCTGTGGGTGGGGGGACGGTGGTCAATGAGCAGTTCTTC,CASSYPVGGGTVVNEQFF
TRBD2,TRBV18,NA,TRBJ2-1,TGTGCCAGCTCACCATCGCCGACTAGTGGGAGGGGACCCTACAATGAGCAGTTCTTC,CASSPSPTSGRGPYNEQFF
NA,TRBV21-1,NA,TRBJ1-5,TGTGCCAGAGGGGGTACAGGGGCCCAGCCCCAGCATTTT,CARGGTGAQPQHF
NA,TRBV5-8,NA,TRBJ1-4,TGTGCCAGCAGCTTGGCCGTCGGTGTCGGTGAAAAACTGTTTTTT,CASSLAVGVGEKLFF
TRBD1,TRBV27,NA,TRBJ2-1,TGTGCCAGCAGCCGCTCGGGACAGGGATCCTATGAGCAGTTCTTC,CASSRSGQGSYEQFF
NA,TRBV24-1,once,TRBJ1-5,TGTGCCACCAGTGATACGGGGCAGGGGCTGCATCAGCCCCAGCATTTT,CATSDTGQGLHQPQHF
TRBD2,TRBV5-1,NA,TRBJ2-5,TGCGCCAGCAGCTTGCGCCGGACTAGCGGGGGAGAGACCCAGTACTTC,CASSLRRTSGGETQYF
NA,TRBV2,NA,TRBJ2-7,TGTGCCAGCATGCAAACAACCTACGAGCAGTACTTC,CASMQTTYEQYF
TRBD2,TRBV11-3,NA,TRBJ2-1,TGTGCCAGCAGCGGTTCCGGGACTAGCATCAATGAGCAGTTCTTC,CASSGSGTSINEQFF
NA,TRBV15,NA,TRBJ1-1,TGTGCCACCAGCAGAGTTTTTTGGGACAAGAACACTGAAGCTTTCTTT,CATSRVFWDKNTEAFF
NA,TRBV29-1,NA,TRBJ1-2,TGCAGCGTTGTAGGGGACACCGCTAACTATGGCTACACCTTC,CSVVGDTANYGYTF
TRBD2,TRBV2,NA,TRBJ2-1,TGTGCCAGCAGTGAGGCCCTCAGAGCCCCTAGCGGGGCCTACAATGAGCAGTTCTTC,CASSEALRAPSGAYNEQFF
NA,TRBV14,once,TRBJ2-7,TGTGCCAGCAGCCAATTTGTAGGGGACACCTACGAGCAGTACTTC,CASSQFVGDTYEQYF
TRBD2,TRBV6-6,NA,TRBJ2-5,TGTGCCAGCAGTCCATCGGCTAGCGGGGGAGATGGAGAGACCCAGTACTTC,CASSPSASGGDGETQYF
NA,TRBV10-3,NA,TRBJ2-7,TGTGCCATCAGTGAGTCGACCGGGTACTACGAGCAGTACTTC,CAISESTGYYEQYF
NA,TRBV21-1,NA,TRBJ2-5,TGTGCCAGCAGCACACTAGCGGGAGGCCCCAGGGAGACCCAGTACTTC,CASSTLAGGPRETQYF
TRBD1,TRBV5-4,NA,TRBJ2-5,TGTGCCAGCAGCCCGAGGACAGGCCATCAAGAGACCCAGTACTTC,CASSPRTGHQETQYF
NA,TRBV6-1,NA,TRBJ1-4,TGTGCCAGCAGTGAAAGGGGCGAAAATGAAAAACTGTTTTTT,CASSERGENEKLFF
NA,TRBV19,NA,TRBJ1-1,TGTGCCAGTAGTATAAGGGGGGGGACTGAAGCTTTCTTT,CASSIRGGTEAFF
TRBD2,TRBV7-7,NA,TRBJ2-1,TGTGCCAGCAGCTTAGTGGGGGGGGACTACAATGAGCAGTTCTTC,CASSLVGGDYNEQFF
NA,TRBV18,NA,TRBJ2-7,TGTGCCAGCTCACCACCGATGGTTCAGGGCGAGCAGTACTTC,CASSPPMVQGEQYF
TRBD1,TRBV24-1,NA,TRBJ2-7,TGTGCCACCAGTGACTCCCGAGACAGGGGCTACGAGCAGTACTTC,CATSDSRDRGYEQYF
TRBD2,TRBV15,NA,TRBJ2-3,TGTGCCACCAGCAGAGATCGGCGGGAGATATTGACAGATACGCAGTATTTT,CATSRDRREILTDTQYF
TRBD1,TRBV11-2,once,TRBJ2-3,TGTGCCAGCAGCGAAGGACAGGAGCGAGATACGCAGTATTTT,CASSEGQERDTQYF
NA,TRBV3-1/TRBV3-2,NA,TRBJ1-1,TGTGCCAGCAGCCAAGGACAGACTAACACTGAAGCTTTCTTT,CASSQGQTNTEAFF
TRBD1,TRBV19,NA,TRBJ2-7,TGTGCCACCGGGACAGGGGGCGCGCTTTTCTCCGAGCAGTACTTC,CATGTGGALFSEQYF
NA,TRBV29-1,NA,TRBJ1-1,TGCAGCGTTGAAGATCGTAGGGCGGGGGCTTTCTTT,CSVEDRRAGAFF
NA,TRBV5-6,NA,TRBJ2-3,TGTGCCAGCAGCCCGAGGCAGGGATGGGGCACAGATACGCAGTATTTT,CASSPRQGWGTDTQYF
NA,TRBV7-9,once,TRBJ2-7,TGTGCCAGCAGCCAAAGCCACGAGCAGTACTTC,CASSQSHEQYF
TRBD1,TRBV6-5,NA,TRBJ1-6,TGTGCCAGCAGTAAGGGACAGGGTTCACCCCTCCACTTT,CASSKGQGSPLHF
TRBD2,TRBV9,once,TRBJ2-1,TGTGCCAGCAGCGAGCCGCCGGGACTAGCGGGGCACTACAATGAGCAGTTCTTC,CASSEPPGLAGHYNEQFF
TRBD1,TRBV2,NA,TRBJ1-6,TGTGCCAGCTGTATTATGCGACAGGGCTATTCACCCCTCCACTTT,CASCIMRQGYSPLHF
TRBD1,TRBV6-4,NA,TRBJ2-6,TGTGCCAGCAGTGACTGGCAGGGGGCTCCAACTGGGGCCAACGTCCTGACTTTC,CASSDWQGAPTGANVLTF
TRBD2,TRBV4-3,NA,TRBJ2-2,TGCGCCAGCAGCCAAGATTGGGGAGGGTACACCGGGGAGCTGTTTTTT,CASSQDWGGYTGELFF
NA,TRBV19,NA,TRBJ2-5,TGTGCCAGTAGTAGGGGTAGCGAAGAGACCCAGTACTTC,CASSRGSEETQYF
NA,TRBV5-6,NA,TRBJ1-5,TGTGCCAGCAGCTTGAAAGGTTGGGGACACCTCAATCAGCCCCAGCATTTT,CASSLKGWGHLNQPQHF
NA,TRBV24-1,NA,TRBJ2-3,TGTGCCACCAGTAGGCCAGGGACAGATACGCAGTATTTT,CATSRPGTDTQYF
TRBD1,TRBV2,NA,TRBJ2-7,TGTGCCAGCAGTGAGGACAGGGGTAGCGAGCAGTACTTC,CASSEDRGSEQYF
TRBD1,TRBV27,once,TRBJ1-5,TGTGCCAGCAGTTCCGGGACAGGGCATAGTCAGCCCCAGCATTTT,CASSSGTGHSQPQHF
TRBD1,TRBV11-2,NA,TRBJ2-3,TGTGCCAGCAGCTACGGGACAGGGGGAGATACGCAGTATTTT,CASSYGTGGDTQYF
NA,TRBV3-1/TRBV3-2,NA,TRBJ1-2,TGTGCCAGCAGCCGGGGGGAGGGGTTCTTTGATCTCTTCGTAACTGGCTACACCTTC,CASSRGEGFFDLFVTGYTF
NA,TRBV27,NA,TRBJ2-5,TGTGCCAGCAGTCTCAGGGCTTCGTACCAAGAGACCCAGTACTTC,CASSLRASYQETQYF
NA,TRBV5-1,NA,TRBJ1-1,TGCGCCAGCAGCTCCTCTGCGGGGAACACTGAAGCTTTCTTT,CASSSSAGNTEAFF
NA,TRBV2,NA,TRBJ2-1,TGTGCCAGCAGTGACCGTGCGGGCCCCTACAATGAGCAGTTCTTC,CASSDRAGPYNEQFF